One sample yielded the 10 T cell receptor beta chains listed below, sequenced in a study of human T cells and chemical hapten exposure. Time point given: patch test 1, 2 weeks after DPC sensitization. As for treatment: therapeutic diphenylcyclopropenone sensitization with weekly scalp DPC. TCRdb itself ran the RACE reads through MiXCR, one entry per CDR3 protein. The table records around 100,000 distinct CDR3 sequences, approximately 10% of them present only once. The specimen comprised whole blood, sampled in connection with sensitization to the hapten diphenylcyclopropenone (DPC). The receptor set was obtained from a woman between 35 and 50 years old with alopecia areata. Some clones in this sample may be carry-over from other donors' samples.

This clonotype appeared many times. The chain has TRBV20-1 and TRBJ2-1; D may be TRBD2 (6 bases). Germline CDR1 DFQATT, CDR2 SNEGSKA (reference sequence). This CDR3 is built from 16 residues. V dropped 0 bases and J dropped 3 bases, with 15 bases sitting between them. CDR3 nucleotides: TGCAGTGCTAGAGATCTGAGAGCGGGTGACTACAATGAGCAGTTCTTC. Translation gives CSARDLRAGDYNEQFF.

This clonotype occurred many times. CDR3 protein: CATSRPDRSNQPQHF. The DNA for the CDR3 is TGTGCCACCAGCAGACCGGACAGGAGCAATCAGCCCCAGCATTTT. This sequence joins TRBV15 and TRBJ1-5; 7 nucleotides match TRBD1. Trimming took 2 bases from V and 1 from J; bases not matched to a gene: 2. Germline CDR1 LNHNV, CDR2 YYDKDF (reference sequence). The length of the CDR3 is 15 residues.

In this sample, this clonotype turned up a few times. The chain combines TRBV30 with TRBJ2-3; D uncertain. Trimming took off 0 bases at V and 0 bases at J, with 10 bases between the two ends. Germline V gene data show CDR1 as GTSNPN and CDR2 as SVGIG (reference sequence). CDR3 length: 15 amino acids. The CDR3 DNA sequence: TGTGCCTGGAGTGTAGACTCGCTCAGCACAGATACGCAGTATTTT. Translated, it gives CAWSVDSLSTDTQYF.

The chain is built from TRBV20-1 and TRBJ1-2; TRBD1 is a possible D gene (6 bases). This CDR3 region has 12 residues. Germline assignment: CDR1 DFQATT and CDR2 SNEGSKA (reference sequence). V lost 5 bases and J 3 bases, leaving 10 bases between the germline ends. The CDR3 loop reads CSASHRDYGYTF. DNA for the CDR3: TGCAGTGCTTCCCACAGGGACTATGGCTACACCTTC.

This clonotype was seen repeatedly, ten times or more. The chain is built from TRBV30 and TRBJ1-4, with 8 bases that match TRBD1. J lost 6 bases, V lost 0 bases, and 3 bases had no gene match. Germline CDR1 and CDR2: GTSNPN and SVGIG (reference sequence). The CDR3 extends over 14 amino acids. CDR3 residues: CAWSVQGGDEKLFF. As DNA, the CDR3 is TGTGCCTGGAGTGTACAGGGGGGCGATGAAAAACTGTTTTTT.

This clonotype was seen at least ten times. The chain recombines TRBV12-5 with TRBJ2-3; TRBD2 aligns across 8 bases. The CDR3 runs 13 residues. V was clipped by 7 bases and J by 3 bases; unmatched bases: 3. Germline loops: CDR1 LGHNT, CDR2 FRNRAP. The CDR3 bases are TGTGCTAGTGCGGCTAGCGGGACAGATACGCAGTATTTT. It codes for CASAASGTDTQYF.

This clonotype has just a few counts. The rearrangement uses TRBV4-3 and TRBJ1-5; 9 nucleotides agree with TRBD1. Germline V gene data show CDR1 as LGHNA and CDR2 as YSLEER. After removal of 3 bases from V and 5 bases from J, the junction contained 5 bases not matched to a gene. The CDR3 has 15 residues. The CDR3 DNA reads TGCGCCAGCAGCCAGGGACAGGGAAGGGATCAGCCCCAGCATTTT. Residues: CASSQGQGRDQPQHF.

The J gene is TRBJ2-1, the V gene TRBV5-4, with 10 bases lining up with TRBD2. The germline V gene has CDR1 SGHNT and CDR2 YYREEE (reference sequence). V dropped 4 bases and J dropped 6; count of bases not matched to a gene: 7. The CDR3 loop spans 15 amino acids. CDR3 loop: CASSPGLAVTNEQFF. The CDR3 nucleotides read TGTGCCAGCAGCCCCGGACTAGCGGTAACCAATGAGCAGTTCTTC.

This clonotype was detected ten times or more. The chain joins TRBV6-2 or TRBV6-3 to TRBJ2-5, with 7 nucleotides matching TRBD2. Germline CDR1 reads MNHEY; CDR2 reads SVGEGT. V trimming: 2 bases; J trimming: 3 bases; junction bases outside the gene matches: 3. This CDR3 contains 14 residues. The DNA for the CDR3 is TGTGCCAGCAGTTACGGGCTAGCGGAAGAGACCCAGTACTTC. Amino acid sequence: CASSYGLAEETQYF.

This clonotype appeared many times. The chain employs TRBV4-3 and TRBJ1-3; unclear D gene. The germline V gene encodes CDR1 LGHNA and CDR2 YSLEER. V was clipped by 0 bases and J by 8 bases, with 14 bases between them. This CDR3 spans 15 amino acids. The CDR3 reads CASSQETIWRDTIYF. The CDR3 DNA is TGCGCCAGCAGCCAAGAGACCATCTGGAGAGACACCATATATTTT.